This T cell receptor (beta chain) was retrieved from a study of blood T cell repertoires in COVID-19. Study information: Acute and convalescent COVID-19 specimens originated in the United States, Italy and Spain.

In the authors' methods: The authors estimated nucleated cell counts from reference gene primer amplification. Some clones are missing from TCRdb's copy, which holds only in-frame ones; the method was immunoSEQ multiplex PCR. V, J and clone size were drawn from that table, and D and trimming were deduced from the DNA. This sample has 300,000 to 400,000 clones, with around 84% found just once. Participant-reported clinical history was the basis for cohort assignment. Sequencing was performed on PBMCs or T cells enriched from blood (not recorded which). This sequence was found in a woman in her thirties who had been exposed to COVID-19.

The CDR3 DNA reads TGTGCCAGCAGTTACCTACAGGGGGCTGAAGCTTTCTTT. This encodes CASSYLQGAEAFF. The rearrangement links TRBV6-5 to TRBJ1-1; TRBD1 aligns across 8 bases. The CDR3 has 13 amino acids. Trimming took 2 bases from V and 6 from J; bases not matched to a gene: 2. Germline values: CDR1 MNHEY, CDR2 SVGAGI.